Below are 4 T cell receptor beta chains sequenced from a single sample in a study of cytomegalovirus exposure and HLA in healthy donors. The PCR contained 60 Vbeta and 13 Jbeta primers. Generated by immunoSEQ multiplex PCR, the TCRdb table keeps only in-frame clones and is missing some. The sample shows about 160,000 clones, roughly 85% of them seen only once. The sequenced sample consisted of PBMCs. Receptor source: a man aged 25 to 45 in good health and CMV-seronegative.

The CDR3 region is CASSEVAGGSYNEQFF. DNA for the CDR3: TGTGCCAGCAGTGAGGTGGCGGGAGGGTCCTACAATGAGCAGTTCTTC. The chain has TRBV2 and TRBJ2-1, with 9 bases that match TRBD2. The trim removed 3 bases at V and 1 base at J, leaving 4 bases unmatched. The CDR3 covers 16 residues. Germline V lookup: CDR1 SNHLY, CDR2 FYNNEI.

The chain links TRBV4-3 to TRBJ1-6; no reliable D call. The CDR3 totals 13 residues. Looked up from germline, CDR1 is LGHNA and CDR2 is YSLEER. Trimming took 0 bases from V and 12 from J, leaving 9 bases between them. CDR3 coding DNA: TGCGCCAGCAGCCAAGATTCGGGGAAACCCCTCCACTTT. This gives the protein CASSQDSGKPLHF.

The V call is TRBV23-1, the J call TRBJ1-2; D not certain. TRBV23-1 carries the ORF label, with uncertain function. The CDR3 consists of 18 residues. With 6 bases removed from V and 3 bases from J, the gap between germline ends came to 26 bases. CDR3: CASSGAGCDPLTYYGYTF. The CDR3 coding sequence is TGCGCCAGCAGCGGAGCGGGATGTGATCCCCTAACTTACTATGGCTACACCTTC.

The table lists this clone with a few counts. The chain has TRBV30 and TRBJ2-5, with 7 positions matching TRBD2. The CDR3 has 14 residues. Germline CDR1 reads GTSNPN; CDR2 reads SVGIG (reference sequence). V shed 0 bases, J shed 2 bases, and the junction held 3 bases outside the gene matches. The CDR3 DNA sequence: TGTGCCTGGAGTGTAGCGGGACGACAAGAGACCCAGTACTTC. It is translated as CAWSVAGRQETQYF.